Following are 23 T cell receptor beta chains from one sample sequenced in a study of CD8 T cells in ankylosing spondylitis. What these receptors recognize is not known. Study-level findings and limits: In ankylosing spondylitis blood, a motif of 7 to 9 highly homologous TCR beta variants appeared characteristic.

MiXCR, applied by TCRdb to the 5' RACE reads, yields one record per CDR3 protein. This table holds around 430,000 distinct CDR3 sequences, 15% to 20% found once. The sample taken for sequencing was blood, either unsorted or a sorted T cell fraction (not recorded which). The receptors derive from a male donor with ankylosing spondylitis.

This rearrangement joins TRBV6-5 to TRBJ2-7; D gene uncertain. There are 11 residues in the CDR3. Germline values: CDR1 MNHEY, CDR2 SVGAGI. Trimming pared 10 bases from V and 7 bases from J, leaving 14 bases between. The chain's CDR3 is CATKGAREQYF. For the CDR3, the DNA is TGTGCCACAAAGGGCGCAAGGGAGCAGTACTTC.

V is TRBV7-9 and J is TRBJ2-1, with 10 bases lining up with TRBD2. The germline V gene has CDR1 SEHNR and CDR2 FQNEAQ (reference sequence). J lost 5 bases, V lost 6 bases, and 7 bases had no gene match. CDR3 size: 15 residues. CDR3 sequence reads: CASSSAGGPNNEQFF. CDR3 nucleotides: TGTGCCAGCAGTTCAGCGGGAGGGCCCAACAATGAGCAGTTCTTC.

The chain uses TRBV20-1 and TRBJ2-5; D uncertain. CDR3 length: 13 amino acids. The V gene's germline CDR1 is DFQATT and CDR2 SNEGSKA (reference sequence). Trimming removed 3 bases at V and 1 base at J, with 9 bases between. The chain's CDR3 is CSASGQIQETQYF. CDR3 DNA sequence: TGCAGTGCTAGTGGCCAGATCCAAGAGACCCAGTACTTC.

The chain carries TRBV6-1 and TRBJ2-1; D is tentatively TRBD1 or TRBD2 (6 bases each). Trimming cost V 7 bases and J 8 bases, with 18 bases left between them. This CDR3 spans 14 amino acids. Germline V CDR1 and CDR2: MNHNS, SASEGT. CDR3 in DNA: TGTGCCAGCACGCGGGCGTTCGGGGGCGATGAGCAGTTCTTC. The encoded protein is CASTRAFGGDEQFF.

This clonotype has only a few counts. This chain joins TRBV5-5 and TRBJ1-6; D gene unclear. V gave up 6 bases and J gave up 4 bases, with 14 bases separating them. Germline CDR1 reads SGHKS; CDR2 reads YYEKEE (reference sequence). There are 15 residues in the CDR3. In DNA, the CDR3 is TGTGCCAGCAACCAGCCGGGCGGATATAATTCACCCCTCCACTTT. Protein: CASNQPGGYNSPLHF.

This clonotype was counted only a few times. In DNA form, the CDR3 reads TGTGCCAGCAGCCCTTCTAGCGGGGGGCGGGTTGAGCAGTTCTTC. Amino acid sequence: CASSPSSGGRVEQFF. V and J are TRBV11-1 and TRBJ2-1; 11 bases align to TRBD2. V was pared by 5 bases and J by 9 bases, with 9 bases of the junction left unmatched. Per germline, CDR1 SGHAT and CDR2 FQDESV (reference sequence). The CDR3 loop spans 15 amino acids.

The chain uses TRBV7-9 and TRBJ2-1; 10 positions match TRBD2. Germline V gene data show CDR1 as SEHNR and CDR2 as FQNEAQ (reference sequence). This CDR3 has 16 residues. The junction had 7 bases not matched to a gene; V was cut back by 5 bases and J by 3 bases. The CDR3 nucleotides read TGTGCCAGCAGCCACGGACTAGCGGTACTCTACAATGAGCAGTTCTTC. As protein: CASSHGLAVLYNEQFF.

The chain joins TRBV7-9 to TRBJ2-3; the D gene is possibly TRBD1 (6 bases). The germline V gene has CDR1 SEHNR and CDR2 FQNEAQ (reference sequence). The germline V and J ends were trimmed by 5 bases and 4 bases, with 16 bases remaining between them. This CDR3 comprises 15 residues. The CDR3 spells CASSPHPGVADTQYF. The CDR3 coding sequence is TGTGCCAGCAGCCCCCACCCAGGGGTTGCAGATACGCAGTATTTT.

This clonotype appeared a few times. The chain uses TRBV7-2 and TRBJ2-1; D gene unclear. The V gene lost 1 base and the J gene lost 1 base, with 11 bases spanning the gap. CDR1 and CDR2 (germline): SGHTA, FQGNSA. The CDR3 has 16 residues. The CDR3 DNA sequence: TGTGCCAGCAGCTTAGACTTTTCACTTTCCTACAATGAGCAGTTCTTC. Translating it yields CASSLDFSLSYNEQFF.

This clonotype turned up a few times. CDR3 region: CASSSGLAGYPDTQYF. The CDR3 DNA follows: TGTGCCAGCAGCAGCGGACTAGCGGGGTACCCAGATACGCAGTATTTT. The J gene is TRBJ2-3, the V gene TRBV3-1; 12 nucleotides match TRBD2. This CDR3 region has 16 residues. V shed 5 bases, J shed 4 bases, and the junction held 7 bases outside the gene matches. Germline values: CDR1 LGHDT, CDR2 YNNKEL (reference sequence).

This clonotype has just a few counts. The chain combines TRBV2 with TRBJ2-7; D possibly matches TRBD1 or TRBD2 (5 bases each). The CDR3 sequence is 15 residues long. The germline V and J ends were trimmed by 7 bases and 1 base, with 17 bases remaining between them. Germline V gene sequence: CDR1 SNHLY, CDR2 FYNNEI. The CDR3 region has the DNA TGTGCCAGCACCCCCCTGGGGACGAATTCCTACGAGCAGTACTTC. This encodes CASTPLGTNSYEQYF.

The rearrangement joins TRBV27 to TRBJ2-1; TRBD2 matches 10 bases. The V segment lost 5 bases and the J segment 3 bases; nucleotides outside the gene matches: 4. Germline CDR1 reads MNHEY; CDR2 reads SMNVEV (reference sequence). The CDR3 length is 15 residues. This chain's CDR3 is CASSLKRGGYNEQFF. The CDR3 DNA follows: TGTGCCAGCAGTCTAAAGCGGGGGGGCTACAATGAGCAGTTCTTC.

Only a few counts were recorded for this clonotype. The V call is TRBV2, the J call TRBJ2-5, with D perhaps assigned TRBD1 or TRBD2 (6 bases each). Germline V CDR1 and CDR2: SNHLY, FYNNEI. The CDR3 has 16 residues. Trimming left V 7 bases short and J 5 bases short, with 23 bases between. The CDR3 DNA follows: TGTGCCAGCAACGAACGGGGGCAGGGTCGATGGGAGACCCAGTACTTC. Translation gives CASNERGQGRWETQYF. The variable domain in full, with the rest retrieved from reference TRBV2 and TRBJ2-5, is EPEVTQTPSHQVTQMGQEVILRCVPISNHLYFYWYRQILGQKVEFLVSFYNNEISEKSEIFDDQFSVERPDGSNFTLKIRSTKLEDSAMYFCASNERGQGRWETQYFGPGTRLLVL.

This clonotype was counted a single time. The chain combines TRBV9 with TRBJ2-6, with D possibly being TRBD1 or TRBD2 (5 bases each). Germline lookup yields CDR1 SGDLS and CDR2 YYNGEE. V lost 4 bases and J lost 4, with 21 bases in between. The CDR3 spans 18 residues. The CDR3 spells CASSPGGDLGPGANVLTF. The CDR3 DNA sequence: TGTGCCAGCAGCCCCGGAGGCGACTTGGGGCCGGGGGCCAACGTCCTGACTTTC.

In this sample, this clonotype turned up a few times. The V gene is TRBV11-2, the J gene TRBJ2-7; 7 bases line up with TRBD2. The CDR3 is 16 amino acids. The V and J ends lost 5 bases and 3 bases, in that order; junction bases with no gene match: 13. Germline CDR1 is SGHAT and CDR2 is FQNNGV. The CDR3 region has the DNA TGTGCCAGCAGCCCCAGTTGGGGGGGAGCATTCTACGAGCAGTACTTC. As protein: CASSPSWGGAFYEQYF.

The chain has TRBV20-1 and TRBJ2-7, with D unresolved. V shed 2 bases and J shed 0 bases, with 17 bases lying between them. Germline V gene sequence: CDR1 DFQATT, CDR2 SNEGSKA (reference sequence). This CDR3 region has 16 residues. The CDR3 reads CSARHLVGMSSYEQYF. The DNA for the CDR3 is TGCAGTGCTAGACACCTGGTGGGGATGAGCTCCTACGAGCAGTACTTC.

The genes are TRBV20-1 and TRBJ1-2; the match to TRBD1 covers 9 bases. The CDR3 is 15 residues long. V was pared by 0 bases and J by 5 bases, with 7 bases of the junction left unmatched. Germline V gives CDR1 DFQATT, CDR2 SNEGSKA (reference sequence). The CDR3 here is CSARDLRGTGYGYTF. The CDR3 DNA follows: TGCAGTGCTAGAGACCTCCGAGGGACAGGGTATGGCTACACCTTC.

This clonotype has a handful of counts. The rearrangement uses TRBV20-1 and TRBJ2-2, with 9 nucleotides matching TRBD1. CDR1 DFQATT and CDR2 SNEGSKA come from the germline V gene (reference sequence). The ends lost 5 bases at V and 7 bases at J; junction bases unmatched: 11. This CDR3 spans 15 amino acids. CDR3 DNA sequence: TGCAGTGCTCCTTCGGGACAGGGAAAGATCGGGGAGCTGTTTTTT. This encodes CSAPSGQGKIGELFF.

The chain has TRBV30 and TRBJ1-2, with a weak D call TRBD1 (6 bases). Germline CDR1 GTSNPN, CDR2 SVGIG (reference sequence). There are 14 residues in the CDR3. V gave up 3 bases and J gave up 1 base, with 12 bases separating them. CDR3 bases: TGTGCCTGGAGAGTAAGGGGGATTAACTATGGCTACACCTTC. This encodes CAWRVRGINYGYTF.

This clonotype has a handful of counts. The chain recombines TRBV20-1 with TRBJ1-2, with D perhaps TRBD1 (5 bases). Germline-derived CDR1 and CDR2 are DFQATT and SNEGSKA (reference sequence). The ends were cut back, 0 bases at V and 4 bases at J, with 18 bases in the middle. This CDR3 contains 16 residues. CDR3 amino acids: CSARDWYGTMSYGYTF. In DNA form, the CDR3 reads TGCAGTGCTAGAGATTGGTACGGGACCATGAGCTATGGCTACACCTTC.

The rearrangement links TRBV18 to TRBJ1-1; D not resolved. Per germline, CDR1 KGHSH and CDR2 LQKENI. Trimming cost V 3 bases and J 3 bases, with 14 bases left between them. The CDR3 spans 15 residues. The CDR3 region has the DNA TGTGCCAGCTCACCTCTGGCCTCCGGGGACACTGAAGCTTTCTTT. It yields the protein CASSPLASGDTEAFF.

There are a few counts of this clonotype. The chain combines TRBV5-1 with TRBJ1-6; no definite D call. V lost 0 bases and J lost 0, with 13 bases in between. Germline CDR1 is SGHRS and CDR2 is YFSETQ. The CDR3 totals 18 residues. CDR3 residues: CASSLDAAGVSYNSPLHF. In nucleotides, the CDR3 is TGCGCCAGCAGCTTGGACGCGGCCGGAGTCTCCTATAATTCACCCCTCCACTTT.

This clonotype has more than one count but fewer than ten. The chain recombines TRBV7-2 with TRBJ1-2, with TRBD1 as a possible D gene (6 bases). CDR3 length: 14 amino acids. Trimming stripped 1 base from V and 3 bases from J, with 9 bases between. Germline V gene lookup returns CDR1 SGHTA and CDR2 FQGNSA. The CDR3 reads CASSLGGGDYGYTF. CDR3 in DNA: TGTGCCAGCAGCTTAGGAGGGGGAGACTATGGCTACACCTTC.